A single sample gave rise to the 10 T cell receptor beta chains below, sequenced in a study of T cells after yellow fever vaccination. TCRdb recomputed calls from the 5' RACE reads with MiXCR, one row per CDR3 protein. This table has 200,000 to 300,000 distinct CDR3 sequences, more than 3.5% appearing once. Sequencing was performed on PBMCs, taken 15 days after the yellow fever booster vaccination. These receptors originate from a man between 18 and 29 years old who received the YFV17D yellow fever vaccine.

This clonotype showed up many times. A much larger clone differs from this one at a single base, so this may be a read error. This rearrangement joins TRBV13 to TRBJ2-3; no clear D. Germline CDR1 is PRHDT and CDR2 is FYEKMQ (reference sequence). This CDR3 contains 11 residues. The germline V and J ends were trimmed by 3 bases and 5 bases, with 3 bases remaining between them. The CDR3 DNA reads TGTGCCAGCAGCTTTAAAGATACGCAGTATTTT. It translates to CASSFKDTQYF.

Ten or more counts support this clonotype. CDR3 bases: TGCGCCAGCAGTGACAGGGGCTACGAGCAGTACTTC. Its translation: CASSDRGYEQYF. The V gene is TRBV10-2, the J gene TRBJ2-7; possible D gene TRBD1, 6 bases. The V end was cut by 3 bases, the J end by 3 bases, with 6 bases between. CDR3 length: 12 residues. Germline CDR1 WSHSY, CDR2 SAAADI.

This clonotype occurred many times. The chain is built from TRBV12-3 or TRBV12-4 and TRBJ1-5, with TRBD1 matching over 8 bases. The V and J ends lost 5 bases and 2 bases, in that order; junction bases with no gene match: 5. CDR3 length equals 15 residues. CDR3 amino acids: CASSNQGAGNQPQHF. The CDR3, as DNA: TGTGCCAGCAGTAATCAGGGGGCCGGCAATCAGCCCCAGCATTTT.

This clonotype was seen repeatedly, ten times or more. This chain links TRBV28 with TRBJ2-3, with 8 nucleotides matching TRBD1. Losses at the gene ends were 6 bases for V and 0 bases for J; bases not matched to a gene: 8. The CDR3 runs to 16 residues. Germline-derived CDR1 and CDR2 are MDHEN and SYDVKM. The CDR3 bases are TGTGCCAGCAGCCGCTCCGGGACAGGCAGCACAGATACGCAGTATTTT. It yields the protein CASSRSGTGSTDTQYF.

In the case of this clonotype: This may arise from a read error, as a much more abundant clone is one base away. The V call is TRBV4-1, the J call TRBJ1-1; a weak D match, TRBD1 (6 bases). Per germline, CDR1 MGHRA and CDR2 YSYEKL. The CDR3 has 17 residues. The CDR3 DNA sequence: TGCGCCAGCAGCCATCCCCCATTCCGGACAGAGGACACTGATGCTTTCTTT. This codes for CASSHPPFRTEDTDAFF.

This clonotype appeared many times. The V gene is TRBV7-9, the J gene TRBJ2-7; 10 positions match TRBD1. V shed 5 bases, J shed 5 bases, and the junction held 6 bases outside the gene matches. CDR3 length equals 14 residues. Germline V gives CDR1 SEHNR, CDR2 FQNEAQ (reference sequence). The CDR3 sequence: CASSLTTGGNEQYF. The CDR3 DNA reads as TGTGCCAGCAGCCTGACGACAGGGGGCAACGAGCAGTACTTC.

This clonotype was counted at least ten times. V gene TRBV7-2 combines with J gene TRBJ2-3; 9 bases fit TRBD2. Germline lookup yields CDR1 SGHTA and CDR2 FQGNSA. The CDR3 runs to 16 residues. Losses at the gene ends were 2 bases for V and 0 bases for J; bases not matched to a gene: 3. The CDR3 DNA reads as TGTGCCAGCAGCTTAATTGCGGGGGGGAGCACAGATACGCAGTATTTT. This sequence encodes CASSLIAGGSTDTQYF.

This clonotype was detected many times. V usage is TRBV6-5 and J usage is TRBJ2-1, with a weak D call TRBD2 (7 bases). The germline V gene encodes CDR1 MNHEY and CDR2 SVGAGI. The CDR3 is made up of 14 amino acids. Between the trimmed V and J ends, which lost 4 bases and 7 bases, there was a span of 14 bases. CDR3 bases: TGTGCCAGCAGTTCCTACGGGGGGCAAAATGAGCAGTTCTTC. It is translated as CASSSYGGQNEQFF.

This clonotype was counted at least ten times. The rearrangement joins TRBV18 to TRBJ2-7; 10 bases align to TRBD1. Trimming removed 5 bases from V and 4 bases from J; junction bases left unmatched: 8. Germline CDR1 and CDR2: KGHSH and LQKENI. This CDR3 is 15 amino acids long. CDR3 loop: CASSAAGTGDYEQYF. The CDR3 DNA reads as TGTGCCAGCTCAGCAGCCGGGACAGGGGATTACGAGCAGTACTTC.

This clonotype was observed many times. V usage is TRBV9 and J usage is TRBJ1-6, with 7 bases matching TRBD1. The CDR3 has 13 amino acids. J gave up 8 bases and V 3 bases, and 2 bases lay outside the gene matches. Germline CDR1 SGDLS, CDR2 YYNGEE. The CDR3 is CASSGDSHSPLHF. CDR3 nucleotides: TGTGCCAGCAGCGGGGACAGCCATTCACCCCTCCACTTT.